This record covers a single T cell receptor beta chain. Its antigen is undetermined. This sample was included in a study of identical twins. Findings of the study overall: Insertions were reduced in abundant cord blood beta clonotypes but not in memory repertoires. Cross-sectional statistical analysis, not tracking of the same donors, underpinned the conclusions. For out-of-frame alpha sequences shared by twins, low generation probability was in excess.

Germline assignment: CDR1 MGHRA and CDR2 YSYEKL. Trimming stripped 0 bases from V and 0 bases from J, with 5 bases between. CDR3 length: 14 residues. A universal primer site was incorporated via template switching, and the cDNA contained unique molecular identifiers. TCRdb called the 5' RACE reads again in MiXCR, with one record for every CDR3 protein. This table has about 690,000 distinct CDR3 sequences, approximately 6.1% appearing once. The sample consisted of naive T cells sorted from blood. V gene TRBV4-1 combines with J gene TRBJ1-1, with D hard to call. The sequence came from a young man in good health. The DNA for the CDR3 is TGCGCCAGCAGCCAAGATTTCATGAACACTGAAGCTTTCTTT. It specifies CASSQDFMNTEAFF.